This T cell receptor beta chain was captured by sequencing in a study of identical twins. Study observations and caveats: In cord blood, abundant beta clonotypes had fewer insertions; memory showed no trend.

The CDR3 consists of 14 residues. V was pared by 1 base and J by 5 bases, with 11 bases between. Germline V lookup: CDR1 SGHTA, CDR2 FQGNSA. Donors were all healthy Caucasians. As concerns this clonotype: Its antigen is currently unknown.

Template switching added a universal primer site, and cDNA bore unique molecular identifiers. MiXCR, run by TCRdb on the 5' RACE reads, gives a single entry per CDR3 protein. The data contain around 450,000 distinct CDR3 sequences, 11% to 15% of them singletons. This sample was shared with a second study, whose subject was yellow fever vaccine responses in identical twins.

The genes are TRBV7-2 and TRBJ2-5; D ambiguous. This receptor was taken from a woman aged 18-35 years in good health. Sequencing was performed on CD4+ T cells sorted from blood. The CDR3 reads CASSLEFWQETQYF. The CDR3 nucleotides read TGTGCCAGCAGCTTAGAGTTCTGGCAGGAGACCCAGTACTTC.